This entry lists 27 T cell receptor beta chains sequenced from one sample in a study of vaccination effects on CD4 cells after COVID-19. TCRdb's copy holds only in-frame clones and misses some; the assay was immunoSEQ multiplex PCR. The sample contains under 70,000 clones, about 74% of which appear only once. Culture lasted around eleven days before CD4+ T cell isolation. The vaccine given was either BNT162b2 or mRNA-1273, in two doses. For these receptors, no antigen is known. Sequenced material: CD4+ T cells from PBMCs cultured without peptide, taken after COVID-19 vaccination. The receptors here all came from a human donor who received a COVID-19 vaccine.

CDR3 nucleotides: TGTGCCATCAGTGAGATCGGGGGGGTAAAAGAGACCCAGTACTTC. This encodes CAISEIGGVKETQYF. The chain employs TRBV10-3 and TRBJ2-5; 8 bases align to TRBD2. Germline assignment: CDR1 ENHRY and CDR2 SYGVKD. With V trimmed by 2 bases and J by 3 bases, 5 bases remained unmatched. This CDR3 is 15 amino acids long.

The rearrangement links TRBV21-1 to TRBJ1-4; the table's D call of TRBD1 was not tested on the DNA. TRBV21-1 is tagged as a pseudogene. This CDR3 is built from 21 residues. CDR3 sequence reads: CASSKAYSPGGKGGANEKLFF. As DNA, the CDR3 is TGTGCCAGCAGCAAAGCTTATTCCCCAGGGGGCAAGGGGGGGGCTAATGAAAAACTGTTTTTT.

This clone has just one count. The CDR3 DNA reads TGTGCCAGCAGTTACCCCGGTTTTTCGGACACCATATATTTT. Its protein is CASSYPGFSDTIYF. This rearrangement joins TRBV6-6 to TRBJ1-3; D call uncertain. Trimming removed 2 bases at V and 8 bases at J, with 13 bases between. Germline V gene sequence: CDR1 MNHNY, CDR2 SVGAGI (reference sequence). The CDR3 loop spans 14 amino acids.

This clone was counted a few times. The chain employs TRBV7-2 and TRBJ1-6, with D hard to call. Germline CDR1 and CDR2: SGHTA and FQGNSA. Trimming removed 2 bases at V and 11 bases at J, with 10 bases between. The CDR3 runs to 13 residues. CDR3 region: CASSLPGLAPLHF. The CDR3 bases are TGTGCCAGCAGCTTACCAGGTTTGGCACCCCTCCACTTT.

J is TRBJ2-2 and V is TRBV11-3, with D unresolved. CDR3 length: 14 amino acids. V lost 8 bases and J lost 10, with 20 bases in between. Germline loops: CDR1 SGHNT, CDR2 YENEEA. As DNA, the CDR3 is TGTGCCAGCCACAGACGGAGCCGCCCCGAGGAGCTGTTTTTT. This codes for CASHRRSRPEELFF.

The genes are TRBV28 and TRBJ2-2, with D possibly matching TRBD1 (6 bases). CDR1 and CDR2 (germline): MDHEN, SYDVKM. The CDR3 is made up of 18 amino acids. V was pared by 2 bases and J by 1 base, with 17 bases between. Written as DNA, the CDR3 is TGTGCCAGCAGTTTAACCCCATGGGGCAGGGGGAACACCGGGGAGCTGTTTTTT. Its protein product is CASSLTPWGRGNTGELFF. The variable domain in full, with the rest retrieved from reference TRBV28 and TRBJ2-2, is DVKVTQSSRYLVKRTGEKVFLECVQDMDHENMFWYRQDPGLGLRLIYFSYDVKMKEKGDIPEGYSVSREKKERFSLILESASTNQTSMYLCASSLTPWGRGNTGELFFGEGSRLTVL.

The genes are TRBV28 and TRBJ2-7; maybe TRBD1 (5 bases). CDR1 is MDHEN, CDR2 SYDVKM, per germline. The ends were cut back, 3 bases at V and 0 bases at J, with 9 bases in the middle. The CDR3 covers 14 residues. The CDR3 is CASSFGQGSYEQYV. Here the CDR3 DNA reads TGTGCCAGCAGTTTCGGGCAGGGCTCCTACGAGCAGTACGTC.

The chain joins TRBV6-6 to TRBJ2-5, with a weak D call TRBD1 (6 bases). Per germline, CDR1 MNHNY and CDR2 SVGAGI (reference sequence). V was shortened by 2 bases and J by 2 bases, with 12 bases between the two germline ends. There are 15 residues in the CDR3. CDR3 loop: CASSYGTRGQETQYF. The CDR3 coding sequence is TGTGCCAGCAGTTACGGCACCAGGGGTCAAGAGACCCAGTACTTC.

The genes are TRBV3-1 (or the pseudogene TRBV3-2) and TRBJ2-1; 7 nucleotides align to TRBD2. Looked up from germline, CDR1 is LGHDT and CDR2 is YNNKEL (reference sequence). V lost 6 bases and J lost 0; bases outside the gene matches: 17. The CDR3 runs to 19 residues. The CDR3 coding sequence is TGTGCCAGCAGTCAAACCTGGCGGGGGTCCCTCAGCTCCTACAATGAGCAGTTCTTC. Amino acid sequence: CASSQTWRGSLSSYNEQFF.

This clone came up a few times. CDR3 residues: CASRAQVHSNQPQHF. The CDR3 DNA follows: TGTGCCAGTAGAGCACAGGTACATAGCAATCAGCCCCAGCATTTT. The rearrangement joins TRBV19 to TRBJ1-5, with a tentative D call TRBD1 (5 bases). The CDR3 runs to 15 residues. The V end lost 6 bases, the J end lost 0 bases, and 12 bases lay between the germline ends. Germline assignment: CDR1 LNHDA and CDR2 SQIVND (reference sequence).

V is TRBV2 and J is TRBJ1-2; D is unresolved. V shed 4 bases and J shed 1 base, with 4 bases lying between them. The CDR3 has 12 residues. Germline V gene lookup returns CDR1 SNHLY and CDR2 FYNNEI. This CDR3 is CASSGSNYGYTF. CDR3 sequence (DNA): TGTGCCAGCAGTGGAAGTAACTATGGCTACACCTTC. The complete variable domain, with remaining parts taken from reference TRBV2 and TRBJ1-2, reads EPEVTQTPSHQVTQMGQEVILRCVPISNHLYFYWYRQILGQKVEFLVSFYNNEISEKSEIFDDQFSVERPDGSNFTLKIRSTKLEDSAMYFCASSGSNYGYTFGSGTRLTVV.

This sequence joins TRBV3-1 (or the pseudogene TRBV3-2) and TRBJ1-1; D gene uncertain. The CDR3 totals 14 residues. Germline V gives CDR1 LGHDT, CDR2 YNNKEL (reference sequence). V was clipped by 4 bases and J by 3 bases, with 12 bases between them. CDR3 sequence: CASSRTDVDTEAFF. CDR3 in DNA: TGTGCCAGCAGCCGGACCGATGTGGACACTGAAGCTTTCTTT.

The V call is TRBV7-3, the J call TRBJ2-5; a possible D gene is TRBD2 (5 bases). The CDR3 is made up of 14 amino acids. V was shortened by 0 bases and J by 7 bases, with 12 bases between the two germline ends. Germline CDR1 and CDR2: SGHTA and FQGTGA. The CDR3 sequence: CASSLTATAGTQYF. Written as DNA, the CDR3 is TGTGCCAGCAGCTTAACGGCCACCGCGGGGACCCAGTACTTC.

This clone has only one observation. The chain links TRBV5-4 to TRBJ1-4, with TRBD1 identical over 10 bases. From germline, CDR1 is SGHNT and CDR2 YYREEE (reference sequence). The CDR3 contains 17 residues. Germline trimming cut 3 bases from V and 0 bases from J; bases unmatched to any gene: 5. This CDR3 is CASSSRQGAPTNEKLFF. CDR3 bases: TGTGCCAGCAGCTCCCGACAGGGGGCACCAACTAATGAAAAACTGTTTTTT.

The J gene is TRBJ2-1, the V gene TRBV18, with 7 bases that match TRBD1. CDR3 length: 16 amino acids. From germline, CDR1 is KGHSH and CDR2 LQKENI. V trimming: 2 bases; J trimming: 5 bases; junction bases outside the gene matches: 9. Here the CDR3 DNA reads TGTGCCAGCTCACCAAGGCAAGGACAGGTCAACAATGAGCAGTTCTTC. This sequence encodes CASSPRQGQVNNEQFF. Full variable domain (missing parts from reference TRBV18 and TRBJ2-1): NAGVMQNPRHLVRRRGQEARLRCSPMKGHSHVYWYRQLPEEGLKFMVYLQKENIIDESGMPKERFSAEFPKEGPSILRIQQVVRGDSAAYFCASSPRQGQVNNEQFFGPGTRLTVL.

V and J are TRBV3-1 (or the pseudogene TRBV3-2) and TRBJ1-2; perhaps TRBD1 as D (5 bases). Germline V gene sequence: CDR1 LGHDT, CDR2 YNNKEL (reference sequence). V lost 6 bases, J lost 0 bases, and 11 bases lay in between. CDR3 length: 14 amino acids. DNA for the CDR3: TGTGCCAGCAGGCCGGGGGGAGCTAACTATGGCTACACCTTC. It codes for CASRPGGANYGYTF.

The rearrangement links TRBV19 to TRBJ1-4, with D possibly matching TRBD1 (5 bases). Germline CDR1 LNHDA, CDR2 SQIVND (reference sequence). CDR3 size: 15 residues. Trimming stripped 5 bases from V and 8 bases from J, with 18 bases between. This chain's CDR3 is CASSSPRDHEEKLFF. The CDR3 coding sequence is TGTGCCAGTAGTTCCCCCCGGGACCACGAGGAAAAACTGTTTTTT.

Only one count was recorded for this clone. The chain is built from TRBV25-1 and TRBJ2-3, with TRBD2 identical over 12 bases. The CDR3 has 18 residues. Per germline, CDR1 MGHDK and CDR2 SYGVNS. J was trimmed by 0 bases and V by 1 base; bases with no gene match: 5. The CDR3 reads CASSELPGTSGSTDTQYF. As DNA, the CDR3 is TGTGCCAGCAGTGAATTGCCTGGGACTAGCGGGAGCACAGATACGCAGTATTTT.

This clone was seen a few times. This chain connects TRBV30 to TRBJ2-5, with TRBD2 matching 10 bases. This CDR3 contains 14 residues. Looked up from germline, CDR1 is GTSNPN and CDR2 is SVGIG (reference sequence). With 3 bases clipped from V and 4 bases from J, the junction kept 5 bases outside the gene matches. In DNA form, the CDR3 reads TGTGCCTGGAGACTAGCGGGGAACGGAGAGACCCAGTACTTC. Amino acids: CAWRLAGNGETQYF.

DNA for the CDR3: TGTGCCGCCCTCAGCTCTGGAAACACCATATATTTT. This codes for CAALSSGNTIYF. The J gene is TRBJ1-3, the V gene TRBV30; D is undetermined. The CDR3 covers 12 residues. Trimming took 8 bases from V and 0 from J, leaving 8 bases between them. Per germline, CDR1 GTSNPN and CDR2 SVGIG (reference sequence).

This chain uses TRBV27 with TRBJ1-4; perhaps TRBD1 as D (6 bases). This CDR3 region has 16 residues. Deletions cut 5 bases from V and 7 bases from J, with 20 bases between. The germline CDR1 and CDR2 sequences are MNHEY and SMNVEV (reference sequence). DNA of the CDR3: TGTGCCAGCAGTGGCCAGGGGAATATGGCTGTTGAAAAACTGTTTTTT. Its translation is CASSGQGNMAVEKLFF. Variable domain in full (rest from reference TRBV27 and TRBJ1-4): EAQVTQNPRYLITVTGKKLTVTCSQNMNHEYMSWYRQDPGLGLRQIYYSMNVEVTDKGDVPEGYKVSRKEKRNFPLILESPSPNQTSLYFCASSGQGNMAVEKLFFGSGTQLSVL.

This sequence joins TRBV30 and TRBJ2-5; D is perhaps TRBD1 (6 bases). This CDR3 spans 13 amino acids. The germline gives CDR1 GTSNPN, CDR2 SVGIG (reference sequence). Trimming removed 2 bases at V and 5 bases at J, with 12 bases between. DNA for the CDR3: TGTGCCTGGAGTAAGGGGGTCTTGGAGACCCAGTACTTC. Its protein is CAWSKGVLETQYF.

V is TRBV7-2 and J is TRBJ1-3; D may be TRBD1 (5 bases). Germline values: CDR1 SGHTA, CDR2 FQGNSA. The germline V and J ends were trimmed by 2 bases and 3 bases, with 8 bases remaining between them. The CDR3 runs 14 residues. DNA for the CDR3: TGTGCCAGCAGCTTAAGCGGGGGTGGAAACACCATATATTTT. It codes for CASSLSGGGNTIYF.

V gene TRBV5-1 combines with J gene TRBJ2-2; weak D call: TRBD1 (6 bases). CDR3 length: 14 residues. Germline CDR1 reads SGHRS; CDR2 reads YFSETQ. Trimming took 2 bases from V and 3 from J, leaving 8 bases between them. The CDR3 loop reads CASSLRQDTGELFF. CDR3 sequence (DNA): TGCGCCAGCAGCTTAAGACAGGACACCGGGGAGCTGTTTTTT.

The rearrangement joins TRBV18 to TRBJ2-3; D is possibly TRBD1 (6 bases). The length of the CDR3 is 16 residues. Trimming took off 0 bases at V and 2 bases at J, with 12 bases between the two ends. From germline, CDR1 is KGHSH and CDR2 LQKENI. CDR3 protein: CASSPPGGYTTDTQYF. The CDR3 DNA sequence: TGTGCCAGCTCACCACCAGGGGGATATACCACAGATACGCAGTATTTT.

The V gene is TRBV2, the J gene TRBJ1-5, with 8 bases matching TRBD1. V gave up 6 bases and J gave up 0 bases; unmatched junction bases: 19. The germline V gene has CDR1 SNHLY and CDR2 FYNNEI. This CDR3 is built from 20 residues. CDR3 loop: CASRKKRTGLFVDSNQPQHF. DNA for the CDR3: TGTGCCAGCAGAAAAAAACGGACAGGGCTTTTTGTAGATAGCAATCAGCCCCAGCATTTT.

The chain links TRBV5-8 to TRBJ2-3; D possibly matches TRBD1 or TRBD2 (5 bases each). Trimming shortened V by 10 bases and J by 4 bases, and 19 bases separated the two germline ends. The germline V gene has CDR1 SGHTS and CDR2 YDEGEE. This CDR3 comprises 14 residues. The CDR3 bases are TGTGCCGCCCCCGGGACCCTGGCCGCAGATACGCAGTATTTT. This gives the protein CAAPGTLAADTQYF.